These 22 T cell receptor beta chains came from one sample sequenced in a study of blood T cell repertoires in COVID-19. Clones were sequenced by immunoSEQ multiplex PCR, and TCRdb holds only the in-frame ones, with some missing. The data show about 210,000 clones, approximately 82% seen once. Input material: peripheral blood. These receptors all stem from a man aged 50-60 years with active or convalescent COVID-19.

The rearrangement joins TRBV6-5 to TRBJ1-2; no clear D gene. Germline values: CDR1 MNHEY, CDR2 SVGAGI. Trimming removed 0 bases from V and 5 bases from J, with 10 bases in between. CDR3 size: 14 residues. This CDR3 is CASSYSGGGYGYTF. The CDR3 nucleotides read TGTGCCAGCAGTTACTCGGGTGGAGGGTATGGCTACACCTTC.

The rearrangement uses TRBV30 and TRBJ2-1; 9 nucleotides agree with TRBD1. This CDR3 is built from 16 residues. Trimming removed 4 bases from V and 4 bases from J; junction bases left unmatched: 11. Germline V CDR1 and CDR2: GTSNPN, SVGIG (reference sequence). Here the CDR3 reads CAWTGGDRAGYNEQFF. In DNA form, the CDR3 reads TGTGCCTGGACGGGTGGGGACAGGGCAGGTTACAATGAGCAGTTCTTC.

The chain combines TRBV4-1 with TRBJ1-2; TRBD1 aligns across 9 bases. The CDR3 has 16 residues. Germline V gene sequence: CDR1 MGHRA, CDR2 YSYEKL. V lost 2 bases to trimming and J lost 3 bases; unmatched junction nucleotides: 7. This CDR3 reads CASSQLPGQGYYGYTF. The CDR3 coding sequence is TGCGCCAGCAGCCAACTCCCGGGACAGGGTTACTATGGCTACACCTTC.

The chain couples TRBV12-5 to TRBJ2-1, with 10 bases matching TRBD2. CDR1 and CDR2 (germline): LGHNT, FRNRAP. J lost 8 bases, V lost 2 bases, and 6 bases had no gene match. The CDR3 covers 15 residues. CDR3 in amino acids: CASGLTSGGADEQFF. The CDR3 coding sequence is TGTGCTAGTGGTTTGACCAGCGGGGGGGCGGATGAGCAGTTCTTC.

V usage is TRBV25-1 and J usage is TRBJ2-1; TRBD1 is a possible D gene (6 bases). V was trimmed by 4 bases and J by 6 bases, leaving 13 bases between them. The CDR3 covers 14 residues. Germline CDR1 reads MGHDK; CDR2 reads SYGVNS. The CDR3 DNA reads as TGTGCCAGCAGTGTCGGGACAAGACTCAATGAGCAGTTCTTC. It encodes CASSVGTRLNEQFF.

This clone was recorded once. The genes are TRBV4-1 and TRBJ2-7; possible D gene TRBD2, 6 bases. CDR1 is MGHRA and CDR2 is YSYEKL in the germline V gene. V lost 1 base and J lost 4, with 11 bases in between. The CDR3 runs 14 residues. Here the CDR3 DNA reads TGCGCCAGCAGCCAAGTGGGACGGGGGTACGAGCAGTACTTC. Protein: CASSQVGRGYEQYF.

This rearrangement joins TRBV6-5 to TRBJ1-3; D unresolved. Germline CDR1 is MNHEY and CDR2 is SVGAGI. The V end was cut by 2 bases, the J end by 4 bases, with 9 bases between. This CDR3 is built from 14 residues. CDR3 in DNA: TGTGCCAGCAGTTACGGAGGGTCAGGAAACACCATATATTTT. Its translation is CASSYGGSGNTIYF.

The chain is built from TRBV7-2 and TRBJ2-5, with 8 bases that match TRBD2. The CDR3 is 15 amino acids. Trimming at V came to 5 bases and at J to 4 bases, leaving 9 bases not matched to a gene. Germline V CDR1 and CDR2: SGHTA, FQGNSA. CDR3 sequence (DNA): TGTGCCAGCAGCCAAGGGGGGGCGGGAGGAGAGACCCAGTACTTC. Its translation is CASSQGGAGGETQYF.

This chain connects TRBV3-1 (or the pseudogene TRBV3-2) to TRBJ1-2; D perhaps matches TRBD1 (5 bases). Germline V gives CDR1 LGHDT, CDR2 YNNKEL (reference sequence). Trimming cost V 1 base and J 4 bases, with 10 bases left between them. The CDR3 runs 14 residues. CDR3 in DNA: TGTGCCAGCAGCCAAGCGGGGGGAGCCTATGGCTACACCTTC. This gives the protein CASSQAGGAYGYTF.

The rearrangement links TRBV19 to TRBJ2-7; 9 bases map to TRBD2. Germline trimming cut 3 bases from V and 4 bases from J; bases unmatched to any gene: 7. The CDR3 covers 15 residues. Germline V gives CDR1 LNHDA, CDR2 SQIVND (reference sequence). The CDR3 reads CASSIASLAGYEQYF. CDR3 nucleotide sequence: TGTGCCAGTAGTATCGCCAGCCTAGCGGGATACGAGCAGTACTTC.

Here the CDR3 DNA reads TGTGCCAGCAGCTTAGGAAGACGCAGGGCAGGGGCCTACAATGAGCAGTTCTTC. As protein: CASSLGRRRAGAYNEQFF. The rearrangement links TRBV7-2 to TRBJ2-1, with a tentative D call TRBD1 (6 bases). Trimming took 1 base from V and 2 from J, leaving 18 bases between them. CDR1 is SGHTA and CDR2 is FQGNSA in the germline V gene. The CDR3 runs to 18 residues.

The chain has TRBV11-2 and TRBJ1-1, with 7 nucleotides matching TRBD1. Unmatched junction bases numbered 1, after V lost 0 bases and J lost 6 bases. CDR1 SGHAT and CDR2 FQNNGV come from the germline V gene. The CDR3 has 13 residues. CDR3 in amino acids: CASSLDRGSEAFF. CDR3 bases: TGTGCCAGCAGCTTAGACAGGGGGTCTGAAGCTTTCTTT.

The J gene is TRBJ1-6, the V gene TRBV5-8, with D tentatively TRBD1 (6 bases). Per germline, CDR1 SGHTS and CDR2 YDEGEE. The germline V and J ends were trimmed by 5 bases and 6 bases, with 15 bases remaining between them. The CDR3 extends over 15 amino acids. DNA for the CDR3: TGTGCCAGCAGTCGGGCAGGGGTGGGTAATTCACCCCTCCACTTT. It specifies CASSRAGVGNSPLHF.

The rearrangement joins TRBV6-2 or TRBV6-3 to TRBJ2-3, with TRBD2 matching over 11 bases. Germline CDR1 reads MNHEY; CDR2 reads SVGEGT. The V gene end was trimmed by 5 bases and the J gene end by 2 bases; junction bases not matched to a gene: 6. CDR3 size: 16 residues. CDR3 in amino acids: CASSTTSGTPTDTQYF. The CDR3 bases are TGTGCCAGCAGTACGACTAGCGGGACGCCCACAGATACGCAGTATTTT.

The chain is built from TRBV3-1 (or the pseudogene TRBV3-2) and TRBJ2-2; TRBD2 aligns across 10 bases. The trim removed 9 bases at V and 6 bases at J, leaving 7 bases unmatched. The V gene's germline CDR1 is LGHDT and CDR2 YNNKEL (reference sequence). This CDR3 contains 14 residues. The chain's CDR3 is CASTLAGAPGELFF. In DNA, the CDR3 is TGTGCCAGTACCCTAGCGGGAGCCCCCGGGGAGCTGTTTTTT.

This clone was counted many times. The rearrangement joins TRBV9 to TRBJ2-1, with 11 bases matching TRBD1. Unmatched junction bases numbered 9, after V lost 0 bases and J lost 10 bases. Germline values: CDR1 SGDLS, CDR2 YYNGEE. The CDR3 length is 16 residues. The CDR3 loop is CASSVAGTGGLDEQFF. The CDR3 region has the DNA TGTGCCAGCAGCGTAGCTGGGACAGGGGGGCTCGACGAGCAGTTCTTC.

The V and J genes are TRBV19 and TRBJ1-6; 9 bases agree with TRBD1. With V trimmed by 3 bases and J by 8 bases, 8 bases remained unmatched. This CDR3 has 16 amino acids. Per the germline V gene, CDR1 is LNHDA and CDR2 is SQIVND (reference sequence). As DNA, the CDR3 is TGTGCCAGTAGTATCCCTCCGGGACAGGGTTATTCACCCCTCCACTTT. Translating gives CASSIPPGQGYSPLHF.

The chain is built from TRBV19 and TRBJ1-2; D gene unclear. V lost 3 bases and J 8 bases, leaving 13 bases between the germline ends. Germline V gene data show CDR1 as LNHDA and CDR2 as SQIVND (reference sequence). CDR3 length equals 13 residues. The CDR3 DNA follows: TGTGCCAGTAGTATGAGGACTGCGGGAGGCTACACCTTC. This codes for CASSMRTAGGYTF.

This clone turned up a few times. The chain carries TRBV28 and TRBJ1-1; no firm D call. This CDR3 comprises 13 residues. Trimming cost V 7 bases and J 0 bases, with 9 bases left between them. Germline-derived CDR1 and CDR2 are MDHEN and SYDVKM. Written as DNA, the CDR3 is TGTGCCAGCAAAACGCAGTTGAACACTGAAGCTTTCTTT. The encoded protein is CASKTQLNTEAFF. Full variable domain (remainder filled in from reference TRBV28 and TRBJ1-1): DVKVTQSSRYLVKRTGEKVFLECVQDMDHENMFWYRQDPGLGLRLIYFSYDVKMKEKGDIPEGYSVSREKKERFSLILESASTNQTSMYLCASKTQLNTEAFFGQGTRLTVV.

The chain uses TRBV18 and TRBJ1-6, with 7 bases matching TRBD1. Germline CDR1 reads KGHSH; CDR2 reads LQKENI. This CDR3 contains 14 residues. V shed 3 bases, J shed 8 bases, and the junction held 4 bases outside the gene matches. The CDR3 bases are TGTGCCAGCTCACCGACAGGGAGAGATTCACCCCTCCACTTT. Residues: CASSPTGRDSPLHF.

The V call is TRBV9, the J call TRBJ1-5; 8 bases map to TRBD1. The CDR3 is 14 amino acids. Germline trimming cut 2 bases from V and 6 bases from J; bases unmatched to any gene: 4. The germline V gene has CDR1 SGDLS and CDR2 YYNGEE. CDR3 sequence reads: CASSVGQGPQPQHF. CDR3 DNA: TGTGCCAGCAGCGTTGGACAGGGCCCTCAGCCCCAGCATTTT.

The rearrangement links TRBV10-1 to TRBJ1-4; D might be TRBD1 (5 bases). Trimming took 3 bases from V and 8 from J, leaving 16 bases between them. Germline V CDR1 and CDR2: WNHNN, SYGVQD (reference sequence). The CDR3 is 15 residues long. CDR3 in amino acids: CASSEGGGRGEKLFF. DNA for the CDR3: TGCGCCAGCAGTGAAGGCGGGGGACGTGGGGAAAAACTGTTTTTT.